This T cell receptor (beta chain) was recorded in a study of cytomegalovirus exposure and HLA in healthy donors. PCR primers comprised 60 Vbeta and 13 Jbeta primers. Only in-frame clones appear in the TCRdb table, and some are missing; sequencing was by immunoSEQ multiplex PCR. The table has approximately 160,000 clones, roughly 84% seen once. The sample taken for sequencing was PBMCs. The origin of this receptor is a male donor in good health and CMV-seronegative.

CDR3 DNA sequence: TGTGCCAGCAGTTTAACGAGGCAGACCTACGAGCAGTACTTC. Translation: CASSLTRQTYEQYF. This chain connects TRBV27 to TRBJ2-5; no firm D call. The J call is in doubt because the DNA end fits TRBJ2-7 better. The CDR3 loop spans 14 amino acids. The germline CDR1 and CDR2 sequences are MNHEY and SMNVEV (reference sequence).